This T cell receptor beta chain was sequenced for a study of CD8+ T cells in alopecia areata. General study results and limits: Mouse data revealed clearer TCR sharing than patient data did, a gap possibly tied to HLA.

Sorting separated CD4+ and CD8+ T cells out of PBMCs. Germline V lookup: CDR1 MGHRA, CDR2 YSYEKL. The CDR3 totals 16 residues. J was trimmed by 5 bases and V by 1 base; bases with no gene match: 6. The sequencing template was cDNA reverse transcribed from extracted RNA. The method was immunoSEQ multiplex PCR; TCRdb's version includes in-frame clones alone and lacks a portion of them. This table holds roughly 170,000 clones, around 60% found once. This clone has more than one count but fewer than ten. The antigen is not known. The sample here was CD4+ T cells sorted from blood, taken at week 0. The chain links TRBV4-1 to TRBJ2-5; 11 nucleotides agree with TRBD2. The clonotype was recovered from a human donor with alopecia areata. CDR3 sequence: CASSQGNSGGAETQYF. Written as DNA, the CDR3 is TGCGCCAGCAGCCAAGGCAATAGCGGGGGGGCTGAGACCCAGTACTTC.